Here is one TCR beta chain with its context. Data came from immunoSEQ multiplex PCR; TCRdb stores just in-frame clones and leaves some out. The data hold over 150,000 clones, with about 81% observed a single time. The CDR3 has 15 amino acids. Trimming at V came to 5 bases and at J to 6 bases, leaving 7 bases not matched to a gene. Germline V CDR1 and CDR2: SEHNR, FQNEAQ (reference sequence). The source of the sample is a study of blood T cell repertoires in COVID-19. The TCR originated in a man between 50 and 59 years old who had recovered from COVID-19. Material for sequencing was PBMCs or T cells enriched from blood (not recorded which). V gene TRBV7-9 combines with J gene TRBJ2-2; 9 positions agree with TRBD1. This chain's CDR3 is CASSPRTGEAGELFF. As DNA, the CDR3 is TGTGCCAGCAGCCCCAGGACAGGGGAGGCCGGGGAGCTGTTTTTT.